The 32 T cell receptor beta chains below were found in one sample sequenced in a study of radiotherapy plus CTLA-4 blockade in lung cancer. Produced via immunoSEQ multiplex PCR; TCRdb's table is partial and in-frame only. The sample consists of 81,000 or so clones, about 83% of them appearing once. Here the sequenced sample was peripheral blood, taken from a patient treated with radiotherapy plus ipilimumab. These receptor sequences come from a human donor with non-small cell lung cancer that progressed on radiotherapy plus ipilimumab.

The chain uses TRBV4-1 and TRBJ2-7; D not resolved. Per the germline V gene, CDR1 is MGHRA and CDR2 is YSYEKL. This CDR3 region has 14 residues. V gave up 0 bases and J gave up 7 bases, with 13 bases separating them. The CDR3 loop is CASSQDQNRLEQYF. The CDR3 nucleotides are TGCGCCAGCAGCCAAGATCAGAATCGTCTGGAGCAGTACTTC.

The chain couples TRBV5-1 to TRBJ1-1; D not resolved. The CDR3 is 12 residues long. Between the trimmed V and J ends, which lost 0 bases and 10 bases, there was a span of 10 bases. From germline, CDR1 is SGHRS and CDR2 YFSETQ. The CDR3 protein is CASSLGFSGAFF. In nucleotides, the CDR3 is TGCGCCAGCAGCTTGGGGTTTTCTGGAGCTTTCTTT. Full variable domain (remainder filled in from reference TRBV5-1 and TRBJ1-1): KAGVTQTPRYLIKTRGQQVTLSCSPISGHRSVSWYQQTPGQGLQFLFEYFSETQRNKGNFPGRFSGRQFSNSRSEMNVSTLELGDSALYLCASSLGFSGAFFGQGTRLTVV.

The V call is TRBV19, the J call TRBJ2-7; TRBD2 matches at 8 bases. The germline gives CDR1 LNHDA, CDR2 SQIVND (reference sequence). CDR3 size: 14 residues. V dropped 3 bases and J dropped 3; count of bases not matched to a gene: 4. The DNA for the CDR3 is TGTGCCAGTAGTATTCGGGAGGGGGGCTACGAGCAGTACTTC. Encoded protein: CASSIREGGYEQYF. The full variable domain, its missing parts supplied by reference TRBV19 and TRBJ2-7, is DGGITQSPKYLFRKEGQNVTLSCEQNLNHDAMYWYRQDPGQGLRLIYYSQIVNDFQKGDIAEGYSVSREKKESFPLTVTSAQKNPTAFYLCASSIREGGYEQYFGPGTRLTVT.

This rearrangement joins TRBV7-2 to TRBJ1-3, with 8 bases aligning to TRBD1. V lost 4 bases to trimming and J lost 2 bases; unmatched junction nucleotides: 7. CDR1 is SGHTA, CDR2 FQGNSA, per germline. The CDR3 contains 16 residues. CDR3 sequence reads: CASSYGQGVAGNTIYF. The CDR3 DNA reads as TGTGCCAGCAGCTACGGACAGGGCGTTGCTGGAAACACCATATATTTT.

In this sample, this clone turned up a few times. The rearrangement links TRBV27 to TRBJ2-3, with D possibly being TRBD1 (5 bases). The V gene lost 2 bases and the J gene lost 5 bases, with 17 bases spanning the gap. The CDR3 is made up of 16 amino acids. Germline assignment: CDR1 MNHEY and CDR2 SMNVEV (reference sequence). The CDR3 DNA reads TGTGCCAGCAGTTTAAAGGACACCAGGTCAGGAGATACGCAGTATTTT. This gives the protein CASSLKDTRSGDTQYF.

CDR3 in amino acids: CSGGQGNYEQYF. The CDR3 nucleotides are TGCAGCGGTGGACAGGGTAACTACGAGCAGTACTTC. The V and J genes are TRBV29-1 and TRBJ2-7; TRBD1 matches 8 bases. Germline-derived CDR1 and CDR2 are SQVTM and ANQGSEA. The CDR3 loop spans 12 amino acids. V dropped 7 bases and J dropped 3; count of bases not matched to a gene: 5.

This chain connects TRBV7-2 to TRBJ2-5, with D unclear. The CDR3 is 12 residues long. The germline gives CDR1 SGHTA, CDR2 FQGNSA. V was clipped by 1 base and J by 5 bases, with 5 bases between them. The CDR3 spells CASSLGRETQYF. The CDR3 nucleotides are TGTGCCAGCAGCTTAGGCCGCGAGACCCAGTACTTC.

In DNA, the CDR3 is TGTGCCAGTGCTCCTCTCGGGACTAGCGGGAGGGGTGAGCAGTTCTTC. This encodes CASAPLGTSGRGEQFF. The chain has TRBV19 and TRBJ2-1; 16 bases align to TRBD2. Germline CDR1 and CDR2: LNHDA and SQIVND (reference sequence). This CDR3 region has 16 residues. V shed 8 bases, J shed 9 bases, and the junction held 10 bases outside the gene matches.

V and J are TRBV19 and TRBJ2-7, with 8 bases identical to TRBD2. Germline trimming cut 4 bases from V and 7 bases from J; bases unmatched to any gene: 9. Germline CDR1 is LNHDA and CDR2 is SQIVND (reference sequence). The CDR3 is 14 residues long. This CDR3 is CASSNSGDRGEQYF. As DNA, the CDR3 is TGTGCCAGTAGTAATAGCGGGGACCGAGGGGAGCAGTACTTC.

The chain is built from TRBV9 and TRBJ2-7; D possibly corresponds to TRBD1 (6 bases). CDR3 length: 14 amino acids. Germline V CDR1 and CDR2: SGDLS, YYNGEE. The germline V and J ends were trimmed by 2 bases and 0 bases, with 9 bases remaining between them. CDR3 nucleotide sequence: TGTGCCAGCAGCGTCGGACAGACCTCCTACGAGCAGTACTTC. Translating gives CASSVGQTSYEQYF. The full variable domain, with the rest looked up from reference TRBV9 and TRBJ2-7, is DSGVTQTPKHLITATGQRVTLRCSPRSGDLSVYWYQQSLDQGLQFLIQYYNGEERAKGNILERFSAQQFPDLHSELNLSSLELGDSALYFCASSVGQTSYEQYFGPGTRLTVT.

This clone was picked up one time. The gene calls are TRBV7-2 and TRBJ2-2; D not certain. This CDR3 contains 15 residues. Germline CDR1 reads SGHTA; CDR2 reads FQGNSA. Trimming left V 4 bases short and J 1 base short, with 10 bases between. The CDR3, as DNA: TGTGCCAGCAGCTCTCATACGGAGAACACCGGGGAGCTGTTTTTT. Residues: CASSSHTENTGELFF.

This clone was seen a single time. The chain is built from TRBV6-5 and TRBJ1-5, with a tentative D call TRBD1 (5 bases). The CDR3 spans 16 residues. V dropped 4 bases and J dropped 0 bases, with 13 bases sitting between them. CDR1 is MNHEY, CDR2 SVGAGI, per germline. In DNA, the CDR3 is TGTGCCAGCAGTTCCGTCGGGGCGAATAGCAATCAGCCCCAGCATTTT. It encodes CASSSVGANSNQPQHF.

This chain joins TRBV5-6 and TRBJ2-5; D possibly corresponds to TRBD2 (6 bases). The CDR3 spans 15 residues. Germline CDR1 SGHDT, CDR2 YYEEEE. V shed 4 bases and J shed 4 bases, with 17 bases lying between them. The CDR3 reads CASSAGTPWAETQYF. DNA for the CDR3: TGTGCCAGCAGCGCGGGGACCCCCTGGGCAGAGACCCAGTACTTC.

V and J are TRBV14 and TRBJ1-6; D call uncertain. Trimming shortened V by 0 bases and J by 5 bases, and 14 bases separated the two germline ends. Per germline, CDR1 SGHDN and CDR2 FVKESK. The CDR3 has 17 amino acids. The CDR3 reads CASSQDPRTSNNSPLHF. CDR3 in DNA: TGTGCCAGCAGCCAAGACCCCAGAACATCGAATAATTCACCCCTCCACTTT.

The V gene is TRBV25-1, the J gene TRBJ1-4; maybe TRBD1 (5 bases). This CDR3 contains 14 residues. Germline-derived CDR1 and CDR2 are MGHDK and SYGVNS. The V gene lost 2 bases and the J gene lost 8 bases, with 12 bases spanning the gap. The CDR3 loop reads CASSEQGGLEKLFF. CDR3 nucleotides: TGTGCCAGCAGTGAACAGGGTGGTCTGGAAAAACTGTTTTTT.

This clone showed up just a few times. The gene calls are TRBV5-4 and TRBJ1-6; D unresolved. The germline V and J ends were trimmed by 9 bases and 8 bases, with 18 bases remaining between them. Germline V lookup: CDR1 SGHNT, CDR2 YYREEE (reference sequence). The CDR3 covers 14 residues. CDR3 nucleotide sequence: TGTGCCACCTCAACTCGGGGTTCGCATTCACCCCTCCACTTT. It specifies CATSTRGSHSPLHF.

The rearrangement links TRBV5-1 to TRBJ2-4; D is undetermined. V lost 0 bases to trimming and J lost 0 bases, with 7 bases between them. Germline values: CDR1 SGHRS, CDR2 YFSETQ. The CDR3 is 15 amino acids. CDR3 protein: CASSLGQLAKNIQYF. DNA for the CDR3: TGCGCCAGCAGCTTGGGGCAGCTAGCCAAAAACATTCAGTACTTC.

The chain is built from TRBV4-3 and TRBJ1-4, with 9 bases that match TRBD1. Trimming cost V 3 bases and J 8 bases; bases outside gene matches: 7. Germline V CDR1 and CDR2: LGHNA, YSLEER. The CDR3 is 15 residues long. Here the CDR3 DNA reads TGCGCCAGCAGCCAGGGACAGGGATCTGGGGAAAAACTGTTTTTT. It translates to CASSQGQGSGEKLFF.

The chain links TRBV5-1 to TRBJ2-7; TRBD2 matches 9 bases. Germline V gene data show CDR1 as SGHRS and CDR2 as YFSETQ. Trimming at V came to 1 base and at J to 6 bases, leaving 8 bases not matched to a gene. The CDR3 sequence is 15 residues long. The CDR3 DNA reads as TGCGCCAGCAGCTTGTTGACTAGCGGAGAGGGCGAGCAGTACTTC. This codes for CASSLLTSGEGEQYF. Supplemented by reference TRBV5-1 and TRBJ2-7, the full variable domain reads KAGVTQTPRYLIKTRGQQVTLSCSPISGHRSVSWYQQTPGQGLQFLFEYFSETQRNKGNFPGRFSGRQFSNSRSEMNVSTLELGDSALYLCASSLLTSGEGEQYFGPGTRLTVT.

The J gene is TRBJ2-5, the V gene TRBV5-1; D is tentatively TRBD1 or TRBD2 (6 bases each). Trimming cost V 4 bases and J 1 base, with 11 bases left between them. Germline V gene lookup returns CDR1 SGHRS and CDR2 YFSETQ. The CDR3 contains 14 residues. In nucleotides, the CDR3 is TGCGCCAGCAGCACGGGGGCCGGCCAAGAGACCCAGTACTTC. Protein: CASSTGAGQETQYF.

The chain recombines TRBV5-5 with TRBJ1-5; D might be TRBD1 (6 bases). Trimming removed 1 base at V and 6 bases at J, with 11 bases between. Germline CDR1 and CDR2: SGHKS and YYEKEE (reference sequence). CDR3 size: 14 residues. The CDR3 DNA reads TGTGCCAGCAGCTTGTCGACAGGTAGTCAGCCCCAGCATTTT. It codes for CASSLSTGSQPQHF.

The chain joins TRBV19 to TRBJ2-3; the match to TRBD2 covers 8 bases. Germline-derived CDR1 and CDR2 are LNHDA and SQIVND (reference sequence). The trim removed 2 bases at V and 3 bases at J, leaving 19 bases unmatched. This CDR3 has 20 amino acids. CDR3 sequence: CASSITTTGAGLGQTDTQYF. In DNA form, the CDR3 reads TGTGCCAGTAGTATAACGACTACGGGAGCGGGACTAGGACAAACAGATACGCAGTATTTT.

The chain couples TRBV25-1 to TRBJ1-2; 8 positions agree with TRBD1. Germline CDR1 is MGHDK and CDR2 is SYGVNS. The CDR3 extends over 15 amino acids. With V trimmed by 8 bases and J by 8 bases, 16 bases remained unmatched. CDR3 amino acids: CASLTPGTGTGGYTF. The CDR3 coding sequence is TGTGCCAGCCTAACCCCCGGGACAGGAACAGGAGGCTACACCTTC.

The sample holds a few counts of this clone. The chain has TRBV29-1 and TRBJ1-1; TRBD1 matches at 7 bases. The V segment lost 4 bases and the J segment 3 bases; nucleotides outside the gene matches: 8. The V gene's germline CDR1 is SQVTM and CDR2 ANQGSEA. This CDR3 comprises 14 residues. The CDR3 DNA reads TGCAGCGTTGGGGCAGGGGGAGGGGACACTGAAGCTTTCTTT. Its translation: CSVGAGGGDTEAFF.

The gene calls are TRBV7-2 and TRBJ1-6; D possibly corresponds to TRBD1 (5 bases). V lost 2 bases to trimming and J lost 14 bases, with 22 bases between them. CDR1 is SGHTA, CDR2 FQGNSA, per germline. The length of the CDR3 is 16 residues. The CDR3 spells CASSLFRAQNGGALHF. The CDR3 DNA reads as TGTGCCAGCAGCTTATTCCGGGCACAAAATGGAGGGGCCCTCCACTTT.

The chain couples TRBV5-4 to TRBJ2-3, with a possible D match to TRBD2 (6 bases). CDR3 length: 16 amino acids. V was pared by 4 bases and J by 4 bases, with 19 bases between. The germline V gene has CDR1 SGHNT and CDR2 YYREEE (reference sequence). The CDR3 bases are TGTGCCAGCAGCAATAGGGGCCGGGAGTGGTCAGATACGCAGTATTTT. This sequence encodes CASSNRGREWSDTQYF.

This chain joins TRBV12-5 and TRBJ2-3, with D possibly being TRBD2 (6 bases). The V gene lost 5 bases and the J gene lost 2 bases, with 8 bases spanning the gap. Germline CDR1 and CDR2: LGHNT and FRNRAP. The CDR3 loop spans 13 amino acids. Here the CDR3 DNA reads TGTGCTAGTGGTACGGGAGTCACAGATACGCAGTATTTT. Its translation is CASGTGVTDTQYF.

The chain has TRBV6-5 and TRBJ1-1; D may be TRBD1 (6 bases). Germline CDR1 is MNHEY and CDR2 is SVGAGI. V was shortened by 6 bases and J by 1 base, with 12 bases between the two germline ends. The CDR3 totals 14 residues. As DNA, the CDR3 is TGTGCCAGCAGCCTCTTGACAGGGAACACTGAAGCTTTCTTT. As protein: CASSLLTGNTEAFF.

The chain employs TRBV30 and TRBJ2-7; D may be TRBD1 or TRBD2 (6 bases each). The CDR3 has 14 residues. Germline assignment: CDR1 GTSNPN and CDR2 SVGIG (reference sequence). The ends were cut back, 2 bases at V and 4 bases at J, with 15 bases in the middle. The CDR3 protein is CAWSPNGGKYEQYF. The CDR3 DNA reads TGTGCCTGGAGTCCCAACGGGGGCAAGTACGAGCAGTACTTC. Filled out from reference TRBV30 and TRBJ2-7, the complete variable domain reads SQTIHQWPATLVQPVGSPLSLECTVEGTSNPNLYWYRQAAGRGLQLLFYSVGIGQISSEVPQNLSASRPQDRQFILSSKKLLLSDSGFYLCAWSPNGGKYEQYFGPGTRLTVT.

The chain is built from TRBV19 and TRBJ1-1; TRBD1 matches at 7 bases. Germline CDR1 and CDR2: LNHDA and SQIVND (reference sequence). This CDR3 region has 14 residues. The V and J ends lost 3 bases and 4 bases, in that order; junction bases with no gene match: 5. The CDR3 DNA is TGTGCCAGTAGTATGCCAGGGGGGGGCACTGAAGCTTTCTTT. Its translation is CASSMPGGGTEAFF.

The chain's CDR3 is CASSQQPGLAGGPAHEQYF. CDR3 nucleotides: TGTGCCAGCAGTCAACAGCCGGGACTAGCGGGGGGGCCCGCTCACGAGCAGTACTTC. This chain uses TRBV7-6 with TRBJ2-7; 16 nucleotides line up with TRBD2. Germline-derived CDR1 and CDR2 are SGHVS and FNYEAQ. CDR3 length: 19 residues. After removal of 6 bases from V and 5 bases from J, the junction contained 16 bases not matched to a gene. The variable domain in full, completed from reference TRBV7-6 and TRBJ2-7, reads GAGVSQSPRYKVTKRGQDVALRCDPISGHVSLYWYRQALGQGPEFLTYFNYEAQQDKSGLPNDRFSAERPEGSISTLTIQRTEQRDSAMYRCASSQQPGLAGGPAHEQYFGPGTRLTVT.

This clone showed up just a few times. The chain links TRBV7-9 to TRBJ1-5; 7 bases line up with TRBD1. CDR3 size: 16 residues. The ends lost 5 bases at V and 2 bases at J; junction bases unmatched: 9. CDR1 and CDR2 from the germline V gene are SEHNR and FQNEAQ (reference sequence). CDR3 protein: CASSKWDSSGNQPQHF. CDR3 in DNA: TGTGCCAGCAGCAAGTGGGACAGTTCCGGCAATCAGCCCCAGCATTTT.